Listed below are T cell receptor beta chains from one sample, sequenced in a study of tissue T cells after allogeneic stem cell transplantation. Measured with immunoSEQ multiplex PCR; TCRdb has only the in-frame clones, and not every one. The repertoire has under 7,000 clones, just under 70% of them found once; the top ten carry roughly 7.5%. Sequencing used tissue from the rectum, obtained at autopsy. The receptor source for this set is a woman aged 18-49 years with breast cancer. Both conserved end residues are part of each CDR3. The D gene is left open where the match is weak. A row's size may be missing; if present it is once, few, many or a size class.

v_call	d_call	clone_size	j_call	cdr3_aa	cdr3_nt
TRBV7-9	TRBD1	once	TRBJ1-2	CASSLEGGGRGYTF	TGTGCCAGCAGTTTAGAAGGGGGCGGTCGTGGCTACACCTTC
TRBV25-1	.	medium-sized	TRBJ1-2	CASSNTNYGYTF	TGTGCCAGCAGTAACACTAACTATGGCTACACCTTC
TRBV7-2	.	.	TRBJ1-1	CASSTKANTEAFF	TGTGCCAGCAGCACGAAGGCGAACACTGAAGCTTTCTTT
TRBV5-1	.	once	TRBJ1-2	CASSLVGDGYTF	TGCGCCAGCAGCTTGGTCGGGGACGGCTACACCTTC
TRBV7-8	.	few	TRBJ2-7	CASSLGPQAYEQYF	TGTGCCAGCAGCTTAGGCCCTCAGGCCTACGAGCAGTACTTC
TRBV5-1	TRBD2	few	TRBJ2-3	CASKSSGTSGSTDTQYF	TGCGCCAGCAAATCTTCCGGGACTAGCGGGAGTACAGATACGCAGTATTTT
TRBV7-2	.	.	TRBJ2-7	CASSRQDPYEQYF	TGTGCCAGCAGCCGACAGGACCCCTACGAGCAGTACTTC
TRBV5-1	TRBD1	.	TRBJ1-1	CASSLQGAGVNTEAFF	TGCGCCAGCAGCTTACAGGGGGCAGGGGTTAACACTGAAGCTTTCTTT
TRBV4-2	.	.	TRBJ2-2	CASSQDSGEGVDGELFF	TGTGCCAGCAGCCAAGACTCCGGTGAAGGGGTGGACGGGGAGCTGTTTTTT
TRBV2	.	few	TRBJ1-1	CASIMRGGSTEAFF	TGTGCCAGCATAATGCGAGGGGGGAGCACTGAAGCTTTCTTT
TRBV18	.	.	TRBJ1-5	CASSPLAGNQPQHF	TGTGCCAGCTCACCCCTTGCGGGCAATCAGCCCCAGCATTTT
TRBV19	.	.	TRBJ1-1	CASRMHVNTEAFF	TGTGCCAGTAGAATGCATGTGAACACTGAAGCTTTCTTT
TRBV10-3	TRBD1	.	TRBJ2-2	CAIRGQGETGELFF	TGTGCCATCCGAGGACAGGGGGAGACCGGGGAGCTGTTTTTT
TRBV11-3	.	few	TRBJ2-7	CASSLGPLREQYF	TGTGCCAGCAGCTTGGGCCCCCTTCGCGAGCAGTACTTC
TRBV11-2	.	.	TRBJ2-7	CASSPDRIYEQYF	TGTGCCAGCAGCCCAGACAGGATCTACGAGCAGTACTTC
TRBV5-6	TRBD1	.	TRBJ1-1	CASSWDRNTEAFF	TGTGCCAGCAGTTGGGACAGGAACACTGAAGCTTTCTTT
TRBV5-1	.	.	TRBJ2-5	CASSFGIGETQYF	TGCGCCAGCAGCTTTGGGATTGGGGAGACCCAGTACTTC
TRBV5-1	TRBD2	few	TRBJ2-1	CASSLGPSGTYNEQFF	TGCGCCAGCAGCTTGGGACCTAGCGGAACCTACAATGAGCAGTTCTTC
TRBV12-3/TRBV12-4	TRBD1	.	TRBJ1-2	CASSRQGNYGYTF	TGTGCCAGCAGTAGACAGGGGAACTATGGCTACACCTTC
TRBV7-2	TRBD1	.	TRBJ1-6	CASSRQGPGNSPLHF	TGTGCCAGCAGCAGACAGGGTCCAGGGAATTCACCCCTCCACTTT
TRBV6-1	.	.	TRBJ1-1	CASRPGGTEAFF	TGTGCCAGCAGGCCCGGTGGGACTGAAGCTTTCTTT
TRBV19	.	few	TRBJ2-2	CASSKGIDTGELFF	TGTGCCAGTAGTAAGGGGATCGACACCGGGGAGCTGTTTTTT
TRBV5-1	.	.	TRBJ1-6	CASSLRVRAGRTSDSPLHF	TGCGCCAGCAGCTTGCGGGTGAGGGCAGGGCGAACATCCGATTCACCCCTCCACTTT
TRBV7-9	TRBD2	.	TRBJ2-3	CASSGLASSTDTQYF	TGTGCCAGCAGCGGACTAGCTTCTAGCACAGATACGCAGTATTTT
TRBV5-4	.	.	TRBJ2-7	CASSLFGSYEQYF	TGTGCCAGCAGCTTGTTCGGGTCCTACGAGCAGTACTTC
TRBV7-2	.	.	TRBJ1-1	CASSLEVRRGSEAFF	TGTGCCAGCAGCTTAGAGGTGCGGAGGGGTTCTGAAGCTTTCTTT
TRBV7-9	TRBD2	.	TRBJ2-1	CASTKAASGGYNEQFF	TGTGCCAGCACCAAAGCGGCCAGCGGGGGATACAATGAGCAGTTCTTC
TRBV6-2/TRBV6-3	.	few	TRBJ2-7	CASSYDALPAAYEQYF	TGTGCCAGCAGTTACGACGCCCTACCAGCGGCCTACGAGCAGTACTTC
TRBV7-3	.	.	TRBJ2-2	CASSSRLTGELFF	TGTGCCAGCAGCTCCCGTCTGACCGGGGAGCTGTTTTTT
TRBV5-6	.	.	TRBJ2-2	CASSQTDRGELFF	TGTGCCAGCAGCCAGACTGACCGGGGGGAGCTGTTTTTT
TRBV6-5	TRBD1	.	TRBJ1-2	CASSYEGQGALSGYTF	TGTGCCAGCAGTTACGAGGGACAGGGGGCCCTCTCCGGCTACACCTTC
TRBV7-8	.	.	TRBJ2-7	CASSLASGTYEQYF	TGTGCCAGCAGCTTAGCGAGCGGTACCTACGAGCAGTACTTC
TRBV28	TRBD1	.	TRBJ2-2	CASSGGTGVTGELFF	TGTGCCAGCAGTGGGGGGACAGGGGTGACCGGGGAGCTGTTTTTT
TRBV12-3/TRBV12-4	.	.	TRBJ2-5	CASTKAGDETQYF	TGTGCCAGCACCAAGGCAGGGGATGAGACCCAGTACTTC
TRBV2	.	few	TRBJ2-4	CASSEAGIQYF	TGTGCCAGCAGTGAAGCGGGGATTCAGTACTTC
TRBV11-3	.	.	TRBJ2-3	CASSVGTPEKDDTQYF	TGTGCCAGCAGCGTCGGGACACCGGAGAAGGATGATACGCAGTATTTT
TRBV14	.	few	TRBJ1-1	CASSPKGRVDTEAFF	TGTGCCAGCAGCCCTAAAGGCAGGGTGGACACTGAAGCTTTCTTT
TRBV18	.	.	TRBJ1-2	CASSPRGRDNYGYTF	TGTGCCAGCTCACCACGGGGCAGGGACAACTATGGCTACACCTTC
TRBV29-1	.	few	TRBJ2-2	CSVRSSGNTGELFF	TGCAGCGTACGATCCAGCGGGAACACCGGGGAGCTGTTTTTT
TRBV7-9	TRBD2	.	TRBJ2-3	CASSSMTSGANTDTQYF	TGTGCCAGCAGCTCGATGACTAGCGGGGCCAACACAGATACGCAGTATTTT
TRBV28	.	few	TRBJ1-5	CASSSAARRQGYNQPQHF	TGTGCCAGCAGTTCTGCCGCCAGGCGCCAGGGGTACAATCAGCCCCAGCATTTT
TRBV30	.	.	TRBJ2-2	CAWTRDSNTGELFF	TGTGCCTGGACCCGAGACAGCAACACCGGGGAGCTGTTTTTT
TRBV7-6	.	.	TRBJ2-1	CASSLAENTRSQFF	TGTGCCAGCAGCTTAGCGGAAAATACTAGGAGTCAGTTCTTC
TRBV5-5	.	few	TRBJ1-2	CASSLDGLYYGYTF	TGTGCCAGCAGCTTGGACGGCTTATACTATGGCTACACCTTC
TRBV24-1	.	few	TRBJ2-7	CATSSGYEQYF	TGTGCCACCAGCTCTGGCTACGAGCAGTACTTC
TRBV24-1	.	once	TRBJ2-3	CATSDLFTDTQYF	TGTGCCACCAGTGATTTATTCACAGATACGCAGTATTTT
TRBV9	TRBD1	.	TRBJ1-4	CASSAYGQGEKLFF	TGTGCCAGCAGCGCTTATGGACAGGGGGAAAAACTGTTTTTT
TRBV5-1	TRBD1	.	TRBJ1-4	CASSPADRGYEKLFF	TGCGCCAGCAGCCCCGCGGACAGGGGATATGAAAAACTGTTTTTT
TRBV29-1	TRBD2	.	TRBJ2-7	CSVEDQDSGGDYEQYF	TGCAGCGTTGAAGATCAGGATAGCGGGGGGGACTACGAGCAGTACTTC
TRBV6-6	TRBD2	once	TRBJ2-7	CASSYFGTSESYEQYF	TGTGCCAGCAGTTACTTCGGGACTAGCGAGTCCTACGAGCAGTACTTC
TRBV7-2	.	once	TRBJ1-1	CASSPERDTEAFF	TGTGCCAGCAGCCCAGAGAGGGACACTGAAGCTTTCTTT
TRBV28	.	.	TRBJ2-7	CASSLLGGDLYEQYF	TGTGCCAGCAGTTTACTAGGAGGGGATCTCTACGAGCAGTACTTC
TRBV5-4	.	.	TRBJ1-4	CASSLAGGGAGEKLFF	TGTGCCAGCAGCTTGGCCGGGGGGGGCGCAGGTGAAAAACTGTTTTTT
TRBV4-3	.	.	TRBJ2-3	CASSQGGGGGSDTQYF	TGCGCCAGCAGCCAAGGGGGAGGAGGGGGATCAGATACGCAGTATTTT
TRBV3-1/TRBV3-2	.	.	TRBJ2-7	CASSQGPASSYEQYF	TGTGCCAGCAGCCAAGGACCAGCCTCCTCCTACGAGCAGTACTTC
TRBV3-1/TRBV3-2	TRBD1	.	TRBJ2-6	CASSPQDRAGANVLTF	TGTGCCAGCAGCCCACAAGACAGGGCTGGGGCCAACGTCCTGACTTTC
TRBV10-3	TRBD1	.	TRBJ1-2	CAISDPNRGPGYTF	TGTGCCATCAGTGACCCGAACAGGGGGCCTGGCTACACCTTC
TRBV11-3	.	few	TRBJ2-2	CASSFSTTGELFF	TGTGCCAGCAGCTTTTCGACGACCGGGGAGCTGTTTTTT